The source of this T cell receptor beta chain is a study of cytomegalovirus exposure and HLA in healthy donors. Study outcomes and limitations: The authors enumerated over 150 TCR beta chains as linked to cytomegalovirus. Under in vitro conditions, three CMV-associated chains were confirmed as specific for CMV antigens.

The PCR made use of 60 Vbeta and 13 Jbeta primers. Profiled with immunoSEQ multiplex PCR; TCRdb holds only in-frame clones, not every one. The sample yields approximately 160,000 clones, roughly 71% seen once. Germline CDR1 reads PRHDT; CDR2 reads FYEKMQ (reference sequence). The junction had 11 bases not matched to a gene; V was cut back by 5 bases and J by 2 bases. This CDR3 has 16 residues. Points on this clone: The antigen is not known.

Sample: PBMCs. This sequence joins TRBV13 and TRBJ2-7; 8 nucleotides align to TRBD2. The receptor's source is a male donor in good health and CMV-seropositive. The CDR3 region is CASSVSSGAPPYEQYF. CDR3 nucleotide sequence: TGTGCCAGCAGCGTTAGTAGCGGGGCCCCACCCTACGAGCAGTACTTC. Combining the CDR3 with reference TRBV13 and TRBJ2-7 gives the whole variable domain AAGVIQSPRHLIKEKRETATLKCYPIPRHDTVYWYQQGPGQDPQFLISFYEKMQSDKGSIPDRFSAQQFSDYHSELNMSSLELGDSALYFCASSVSSGAPPYEQYFGPGTRLTVT.